This TCR beta chain was sequenced in a study of tumor and adjacent non-tumor tissue in lung cancer. RNA was extracted from bulk tissue without any cell sorting. TCRbeta libraries were built with three rounds of nested PCR, modified from ARM-PCR. TCRdb redid the calling of the multiplex PCR reads with MiXCR, one entry per CDR3 protein. The sample includes 70,000 to 90,000 distinct CDR3 sequences, roughly 80% of them seen just once. CDR3 length: 16 residues. V dropped 5 bases and J dropped 10 bases, with 24 bases sitting between them. Germline values: CDR1 LGHNA, CDR2 YSLEER. The V and J genes are TRBV4-3 and TRBJ2-1; TRBD1 or TRBD2 may be the D gene (5 bases each). The TCR originated in a woman aged 45 to 65 with non-small cell lung cancer. The sample was lung tumor tissue. In DNA, the CDR3 is TGCGCCAGCAGCGAAGGGACGACGGGGTCCGGCCGAGAGCAGTTCTTC. It codes for CASSEGTTGSGREQFF.